These T cell receptor beta chains were read from a single sample in a study of siplizumab effects on memory and regulatory T cells. Assay used: immunoSEQ multiplex PCR; TCRdb lists only in-frame clones, some missing. This sample has tens of thousands of clones; roughly 96% occur once, and the top ten carry less than 0.035%. Sequences were obtained from naive CD4+ T cells sorted from blood. The receptors come from a human donor in good health. Each CDR3 is given with its conserved first and last residue. Fields, in order: D gene, V gene, J gene, clone size, CDR3 DNA, CDR3 protein. A D gene is named only where the DNA matches it firmly. Size is stated for part of the rows, as once, few or many counts, or as a class when the clone is expanded.

d_call: .; v_call: TRBV7-9; j_call: TRBJ1-5; clone_size: .; cdr3_nt: TGTGCCAGCAGTTCAGCCCAGAATCAGCCCCAGCATTTT; cdr3_aa: CASSSAQNQPQHF
d_call: .; v_call: TRBV28; j_call: TRBJ2-1; clone_size: .; cdr3_nt: TGTGCCAGCCAGCTTAGCCGCCGCAATGAGCAGTTCTTC; cdr3_aa: CASQLSRRNEQFF
d_call: .; v_call: TRBV28; j_call: TRBJ1-2; clone_size: once; cdr3_nt: TGTGCCAGCAGTTTGCTTTCCCGACAGCGCTTGGTTGGCTACACCTTC; cdr3_aa: CASSLLSRQRLVGYTF
d_call: .; v_call: TRBV5-1; j_call: TRBJ1-1; clone_size: .; cdr3_nt: TGCGCCAGCAGGGCCGCTGTGATCAACACTGAAGCTTTCTTT; cdr3_aa: CASRAAVINTEAFF
d_call: .; v_call: TRBV5-6; j_call: TRBJ1-2; clone_size: .; cdr3_nt: TGTGCCAGCAGCTTGGAGGTATGGGGGTTTGAGGGCTACACCTTC; cdr3_aa: CASSLEVWGFEGYTF
d_call: TRBD2; v_call: TRBV19; j_call: TRBJ2-1; clone_size: .; cdr3_nt: TGTGCCAGTAGTACCCCGACTAGCGGGGGCCTCTCCTACAATGAGCAGTTCTTC; cdr3_aa: CASSTPTSGGLSYNEQFF
d_call: .; v_call: TRBV5-6; j_call: TRBJ2-7; clone_size: once; cdr3_nt: TGTGCCAGCAGCCCCTTACTGTTTGGAGAGCAGTACTTC; cdr3_aa: CASSPLLFGEQYF
d_call: .; v_call: TRBV2; j_call: TRBJ2-7; clone_size: .; cdr3_nt: TGTGCCAGCAGTGAAGAAGTCGGACAAAGTTACGAGCAGTACTTC; cdr3_aa: CASSEEVGQSYEQYF
d_call: .; v_call: TRBV7-9; j_call: TRBJ2-7; clone_size: .; cdr3_nt: TGTGCCAGCAGCTTACTTGGGTTCGAGCAGTACTTC; cdr3_aa: CASSLLGFEQYF
d_call: .; v_call: TRBV6-5; j_call: TRBJ2-7; clone_size: .; cdr3_nt: TGTGCCAGCACCGGGTCCTCCTACGAGCAGTACTTC; cdr3_aa: CASTGSSYEQYF
d_call: .; v_call: TRBV7-9; j_call: TRBJ1-6; clone_size: .; cdr3_nt: TGTGCCAGCAGCTGGGACGGTGTAGGAGATTCCCTCCACTTT; cdr3_aa: CASSWDGVGDSLHF
d_call: TRBD1; v_call: TRBV9; j_call: TRBJ1-6; clone_size: .; cdr3_nt: TGTGCCAGCAGTGTATTTGATCAGGGGGCATCCTATAATTCACCCCTCCACTTT; cdr3_aa: CASSVFDQGASYNSPLHF
d_call: .; v_call: TRBV5-8; j_call: TRBJ1-4; clone_size: .; cdr3_nt: TGTGCCAGCAGCTTATCTGAAAAACTGTTTTTT; cdr3_aa: CASSLSEKLFF
d_call: .; v_call: TRBV10-3; j_call: TRBJ1-5; clone_size: .; cdr3_nt: TGTGCCATCAGTGAACTCGACAATCAGCCCCAGCATTTT; cdr3_aa: CAISELDNQPQHF
d_call: .; v_call: TRBV5-5; j_call: TRBJ1-5; clone_size: .; cdr3_nt: TGTGCCAGCAGCTTGTGGGAGGCCTTAAGCAATCAGCCCCAGCATTTT; cdr3_aa: CASSLWEALSNQPQHF
d_call: .; v_call: TRBV5-4; j_call: TRBJ1-2; clone_size: .; cdr3_nt: TGTGCCAGCAGCTTTAAAGGCGGACAAGGGTATGGCTACACCTTC; cdr3_aa: CASSFKGGQGYGYTF
d_call: .; v_call: TRBV30; j_call: TRBJ2-2; clone_size: .; cdr3_nt: TGTGCCTGGAGTGCCCTGGGGGGTGTGAACACCGGGGAGCTGTTTTTT; cdr3_aa: CAWSALGGVNTGELFF
d_call: .; v_call: TRBV11-2; j_call: TRBJ1-1; clone_size: .; cdr3_nt: TGTGCCAGCTCAGAGGGCGGACCATACACTGAAGCTTTCTTT; cdr3_aa: CASSEGGPYTEAFF